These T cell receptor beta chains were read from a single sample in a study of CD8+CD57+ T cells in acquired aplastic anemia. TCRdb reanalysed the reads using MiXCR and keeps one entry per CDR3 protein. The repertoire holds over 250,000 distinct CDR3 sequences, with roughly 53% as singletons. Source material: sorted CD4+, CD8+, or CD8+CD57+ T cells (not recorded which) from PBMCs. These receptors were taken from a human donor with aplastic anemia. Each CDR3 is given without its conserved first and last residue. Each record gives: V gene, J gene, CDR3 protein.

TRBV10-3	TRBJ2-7	ASMGQGYEQY
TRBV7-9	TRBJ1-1	ASSYHRLSNTEAF
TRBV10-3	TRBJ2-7	AISDPGLAVSSYEQY
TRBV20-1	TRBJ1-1	SVSGPLNTEAF
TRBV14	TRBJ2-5	ASSLTTGQETQY
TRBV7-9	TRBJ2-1	ASTTRGSYNEQF
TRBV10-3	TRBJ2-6	AISRQGNSGANVLT
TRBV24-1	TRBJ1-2	ATSEPHPGYT
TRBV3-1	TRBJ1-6	ASSPQAGGSPLH
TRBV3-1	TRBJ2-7	ASSQETAGEQY
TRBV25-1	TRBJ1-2	ATSDAGTDQGYT
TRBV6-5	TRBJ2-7	ASRSGTSPYEQY
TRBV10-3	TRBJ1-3	AISSSSGNTIY
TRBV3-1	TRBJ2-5	ASSQPGSRETRY
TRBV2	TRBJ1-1	ASLIDLMDTEAF
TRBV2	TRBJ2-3	ASSPNRRDTQY
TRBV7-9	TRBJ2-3	ASEGRGADTQY
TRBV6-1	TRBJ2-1	ASSYTRGGDRAYNEQF
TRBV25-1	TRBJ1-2	ASSTGQGVGYT
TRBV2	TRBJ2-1	ASSVMYEQF
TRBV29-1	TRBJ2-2	SVAWPNGELF
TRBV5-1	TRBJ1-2	ASTRGGDNGGYT
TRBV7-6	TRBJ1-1	ASSPGTEAF
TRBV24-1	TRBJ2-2	ATSDSTNTGELF
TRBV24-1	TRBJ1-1	ATTERGNTEAF
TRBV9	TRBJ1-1	ASSVGPLVQGEAF
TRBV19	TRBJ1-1	ASSHRKEDRGPVTEAF
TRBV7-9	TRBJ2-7	ASSLWAGYEQY
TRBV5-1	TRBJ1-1	ASSSINEEGAF
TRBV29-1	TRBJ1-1	SVRAGLAGDTEAF
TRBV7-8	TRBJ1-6	ASRTGTGAPLH
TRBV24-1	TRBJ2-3	ATSEAGPTDTQY
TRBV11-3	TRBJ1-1	ASRTGIGTEAF